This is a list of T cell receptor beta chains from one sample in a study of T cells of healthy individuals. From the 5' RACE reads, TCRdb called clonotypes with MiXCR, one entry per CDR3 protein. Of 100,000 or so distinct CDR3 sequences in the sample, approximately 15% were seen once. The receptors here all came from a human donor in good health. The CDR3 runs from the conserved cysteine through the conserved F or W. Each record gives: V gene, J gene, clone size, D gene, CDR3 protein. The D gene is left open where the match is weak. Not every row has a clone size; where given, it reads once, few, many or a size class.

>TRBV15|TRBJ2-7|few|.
CATSRGYEQYF
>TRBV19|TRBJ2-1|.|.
CASSTQTRGNEQFF
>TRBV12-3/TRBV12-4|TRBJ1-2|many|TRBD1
CASSPDRVYGYTF
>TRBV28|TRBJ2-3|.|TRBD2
CASNNRWGLAGATQYF
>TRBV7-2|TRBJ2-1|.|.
CASSRSAQGLLNEQFF
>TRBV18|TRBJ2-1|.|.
CASSALASVGEQFF
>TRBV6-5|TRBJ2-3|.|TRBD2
CASSRTSGGAETQYF
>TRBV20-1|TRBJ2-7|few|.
CSASGKFYEQYF
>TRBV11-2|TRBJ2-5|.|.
CASTIGDIYSETQYF
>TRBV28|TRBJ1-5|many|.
CASSLRGLYSNQPQHF
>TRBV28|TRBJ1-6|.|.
CAIRRGLDSPLHF
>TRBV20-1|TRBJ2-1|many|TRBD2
CSARRGGPHQLNEQFF
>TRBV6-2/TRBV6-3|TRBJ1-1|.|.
CASSPSPGTYTEAFF
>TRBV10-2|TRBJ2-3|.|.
CASAGGNMDTQYF
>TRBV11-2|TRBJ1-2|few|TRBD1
CASSLSTGTGDYGYTF
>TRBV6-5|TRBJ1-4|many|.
CASSYTTNEKLFF
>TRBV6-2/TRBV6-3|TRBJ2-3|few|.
CASSVGQDTDTQYF
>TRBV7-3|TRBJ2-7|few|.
CASSLRLDYEQYF
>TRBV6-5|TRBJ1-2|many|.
CASSYRTLQRGGYTF
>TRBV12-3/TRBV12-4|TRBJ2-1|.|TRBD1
CASTRDRGFDEQFF
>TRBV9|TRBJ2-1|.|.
CASGVRGEQFF
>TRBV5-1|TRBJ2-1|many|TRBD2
CASSRGTTEQFF
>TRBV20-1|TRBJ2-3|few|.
CSARPYTGKVTDTQYF
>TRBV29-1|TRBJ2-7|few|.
CSVAEGLEQYF
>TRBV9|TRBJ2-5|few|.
CASSGTLLETQYF
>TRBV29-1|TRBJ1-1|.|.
CSVEGEHPVVFF
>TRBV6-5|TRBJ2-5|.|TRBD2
CASSYLAEYQETQYF